The subject of this entry is one T cell receptor (beta chain). The data were taken from a study of early T cells in non-severe SARS-CoV-2 infection. Study information: Unsorted whole blood bulk RNA was sequenced, with unpaired chains.

The germline gives CDR1 SEHNR, CDR2 FQNEAQ (reference sequence). Deletions cut 1 base from V and 8 bases from J, with 0 bases between. There are 10 residues in the CDR3. Tagging with unique molecular identifiers was applied to individual cDNA molecules. TCRdb redid the calling of the 5' RACE reads with MiXCR, one entry per CDR3 protein. The sample lists 99,000 or so distinct CDR3 sequences, roughly 15% occurring once. The material sequenced was whole blood. The origin of this receptor is an adult who was a healthcare worker with PCR-confirmed SARS-CoV-2 infection or an uninfected control (not recorded which). The V call is TRBV7-9, the J call TRBJ2-1; D not resolved. CDR3 sequence: CASSLDEQFF. The CDR3 DNA reads as TGTGCCAGCAGCTTAGATGAGCAGTTCTTC.